This TCR beta chain appears in the sequencing data of a study of blood T cell repertoires in COVID-19. The CDR3 consists of 14 residues. Germline V CDR1 and CDR2: SGDLS, YYNGEE. Between the trimmed V and J ends, which lost 2 bases and 0 bases, there was a span of 8 bases. In the authors' methods: Amplification with reference gene primers provided the estimates of nucleated cell counts. TCRdb keeps only in-frame clones here, not all; method: immunoSEQ multiplex PCR. V and J calls and clone size are those listed in that table; D and trimming were worked out from the DNA. The data contain some 200,000 clones, 86% of them seen just once; the ten biggest clones take up 2.5% to 4%.

This TCR came from a man aged 65 to 85 with acute or convalescent COVID-19. The gene calls are TRBV9 and TRBJ1-1; no clear D gene. Specimen: peripheral blood. The CDR3 region is CASSVDTLNTEAFF. CDR3 bases: TGTGCCAGCAGCGTCGACACCTTGAACACTGAAGCTTTCTTT.